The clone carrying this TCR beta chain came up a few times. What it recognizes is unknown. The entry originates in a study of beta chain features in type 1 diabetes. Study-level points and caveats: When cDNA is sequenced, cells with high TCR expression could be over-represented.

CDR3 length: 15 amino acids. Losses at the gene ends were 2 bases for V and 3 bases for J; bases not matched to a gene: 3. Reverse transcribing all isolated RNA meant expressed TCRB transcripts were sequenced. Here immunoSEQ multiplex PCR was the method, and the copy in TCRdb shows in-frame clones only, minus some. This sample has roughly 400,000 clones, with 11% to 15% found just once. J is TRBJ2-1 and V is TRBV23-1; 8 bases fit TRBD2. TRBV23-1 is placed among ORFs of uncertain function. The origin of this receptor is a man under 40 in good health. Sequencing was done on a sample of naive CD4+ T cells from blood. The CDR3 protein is CASSQNSGVYNEQFF. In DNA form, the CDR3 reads TGCGCCAGCAGTCAAAATAGCGGGGTCTACAATGAGCAGTTCTTC.